The entry below describes one TCR beta chain. The sample belongs to a study of blood T cell repertoires in COVID-19. For the study at large: Whether acute or convalescent, the COVID-19 samples came from the United States, Italy and Spain. Sources were T cells, B-cell-depleted T cells, or PBMCs; the material itself was cDNA or gDNA.

V dropped 0 bases and J dropped 3 bases, with 11 bases sitting between them. The CDR3 runs to 14 residues. CDR1 and CDR2 (germline): GTSNPN, SVGIG (reference sequence). In the authors' workflow: Researchers report that nucleated cell counts were estimated from reference gene primer amplification. Profiling relied on immunoSEQ multiplex PCR, and the TCRdb table lists in-frame clones only, not all of them. The D gene and trimming were derived from the DNA, and the V and J assignments and clone size from that table. The sample holds around 200,000 clones, under 85% seen once. The sample taken for sequencing was peripheral blood. The source of this sequence is a woman in her twenties or thirties with COVID-19, enrolled during active disease. This sequence joins TRBV30 and TRBJ1-1; a weak D match, TRBD1 (5 bases). The CDR3 reads CAWSVRGTYTEAFF. The CDR3 region has the DNA TGTGCCTGGAGTGTAAGGGGCACCTACACTGAAGCTTTCTTT. Full variable domain (outside the CDR3, taken from reference TRBV30 and TRBJ1-1): SQTIHQWPATLVQPVGSPLSLECTVEGTSNPNLYWYRQAAGRGLQLLFYSVGIGQISSEVPQNLSASRPQDRQFILSSKKLLLSDSGFYLCAWSVRGTYTEAFFGQGTRLTVV.